This TCR beta chain was observed in a study of shared clonotypes between healthy human individuals. The table came from immunoSEQ multiplex PCR; TCRdb's copy has only in-frame clones and leaves some out. The sample has 600,000 to 700,000 clones, 60% to 75% seen once. Of note for this clone: Other DNA sequences within the sample encode an identical CDR3.

The V and J ends lost 7 bases and 1 base, in that order; junction bases with no gene match: 3. The CDR3 is 14 residues long. Germline lookup yields CDR1 MDHEN and CDR2 SYDVKM. The receptor's source is a woman in her 30s in good health. Sequenced input: memory CD4+ T cells sorted from blood. Subset noted: CD45RA-negative fraction. The chain couples TRBV28 to TRBJ1-5; 8 bases are shared with TRBD1. Here the CDR3 DNA reads TGTGCCAGCAAACAGGGGGGCAGCAATCAGCCCCAGCATTTT. Amino acid sequence: CASKQGGSNQPQHF. Complete variable domain (other parts from reference TRBV28 and TRBJ1-5): DVKVTQSSRYLVKRTGEKVFLECVQDMDHENMFWYRQDPGLGLRLIYFSYDVKMKEKGDIPEGYSVSREKKERFSLILESASTNQTSMYLCASKQGGSNQPQHFGDGTRLSIL.